Listed here is a single T cell receptor beta chain. Its antigen is not identified. Other DNA variants within this sample encode the same CDR3. Donors comprised only Caucasian adults living in Nashville, Tennessee. The authors divided CD4+ cells into CD45RA+ naive and CD45RA-negative memory subsets. The sample is drawn from a study of shared clonotypes between healthy human individuals. Regarding the study as a whole: Sequencing depth was expected to affect clonotype sharing among donors.

How the authors handled the data: Filtering differed because ImmunoSEQ produced junction-only sequences that carried no quality scores. The assay was immunoSEQ multiplex PCR, and TCRdb's table has in-frame clones only and misses some. The V and J calls and clone size are taken from that table; D and trimming were inferred from the DNA. Of about 2.3 million clones in the sample, 85% to 95% were seen once. The V end was cut by 3 bases, the J end by 0 bases, with 3 bases between. In germline, CDR1 is SGHTA, CDR2 FQGNSA. This CDR3 spans 13 amino acids. Sequencing used naive CD4+ T cells from PBMCs. Subset specified: CD45RA+ positively selected. The rearrangement links TRBV7-2 to TRBJ1-5; no clear D. The source of this sequence is a man younger than 35 in good health. Some clones in this sample may be carry-over from other donors' samples. CDR3 loop: CASSFDSNQPQHF. The CDR3 DNA sequence: TGTGCCAGCAGCTTCGATAGCAATCAGCCCCAGCATTTT.